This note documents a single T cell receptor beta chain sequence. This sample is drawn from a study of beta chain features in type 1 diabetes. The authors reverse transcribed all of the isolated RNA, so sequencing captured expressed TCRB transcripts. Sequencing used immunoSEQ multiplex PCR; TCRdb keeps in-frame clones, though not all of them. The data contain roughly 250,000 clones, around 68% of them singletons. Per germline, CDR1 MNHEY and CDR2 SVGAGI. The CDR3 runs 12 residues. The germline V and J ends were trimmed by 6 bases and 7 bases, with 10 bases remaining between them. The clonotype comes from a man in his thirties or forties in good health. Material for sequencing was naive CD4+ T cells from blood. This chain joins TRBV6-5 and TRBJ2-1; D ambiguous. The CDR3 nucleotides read TGTGCCAGCAGCCATACTCGGAATGAGCAGTTCTTC. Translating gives CASSHTRNEQFF.